This T cell receptor (beta chain) emerged from a study of cytomegalovirus exposure and HLA in healthy donors (dated by TCRdb to the late 2010s). The study in broad terms: An earlier analysis of approximately 550 of the donors reported more than 250 Gb of sequence data and roughly 110 million unique TCR beta sequences from approximately 180 million T cells. Donor age, sex, ethnicity and CMV serostatus were collected together with the repertoire data. Among 398 genotyped donors of the cohort, an average of 235,054 unique TCR beta nucleotide sequences were sequenced per donor, around 18% of them non-productive. Rather than using new phenotypic data, the later analysis identified candidate immune exposures from TCR beta sequences and from how often those sequences occurred across donors. Of the 300 to 450 genotyped donors, about 80% fell in the genetic ancestry cluster associated with self-reported Caucasian donors. Both class I and class II loci were covered by HLA typing, at four-digit resolution. To predict cytomegalovirus infection status, the study brought together high-throughput TCR immunosequencing, statistical association of individual TCRs with disease status, and machine learning. In an earlier analysis of 500 to 650 of the donors, high-throughput TCR beta sequencing was used to judge whether each TCR beta V gene segment behaved as functional or pseudogenic. The study profiled the T cell repertoires of 500 to 800 subjects by immunosequencing and related them to cytomegalovirus serostatus. Besides the first cohort of roughly 660 subjects, a separate validation cohort made up of 90 to 150 different subjects was used. In a later analysis, previously published TCR beta repertoires from hundreds of donors were re-analyzed and high-resolution HLA genotyping was added so that TCR occurrence patterns could be studied. In a later genetic analysis, genome-wide SNP genotypes for about three fifths of the roughly 670 donors were used, and that subset was treated as a discovery cohort. The aim of the study was to test whether cataloging public T cell receptors could identify signatures of past pathogen exposure. Several DR-DQ haplotypes were handled as single units for association and clustering because linkage in the cohort was strong. All discovery cohort repertoires had been generated using a single sequencing platform. An early release covering roughly 580 HLA-typed donors comprised about 300 gigabases of sequencing data and 65 million to 100 million unique TCR sequences. Typing coverage varied by locus: about 620-630 donors for A, B, C, DRB1 and DQB1; roughly 510 for DQA1; about 600 for DPA1; approximately 450 for DPB1. Overall results and qualifications from the work: According to a later genetic analysis, donors in an Asian-associated ancestry cluster had fewer N-insertions in productive TCRs than the roughly 670-donor mean. Roughly uniform sequencing depth across donors was assumed in presence/absence analyses, although this assumption may not hold. An association between a missense DCLRE1C variant and V-gene and J-gene trimming of TCR beta chains was found in a later genetic analysis and replicated in an independent cohort. Because counts were too low, some 17 rarely observed V segments, including chromosome 9 orphons, were excluded from the earlier analysis of roughly 580 of the donors. A later analysis found that TCR association rates varied across HLA loci, with DRB1 alleles showing the most associated TCRs and HLA-C alleles the fewest. Linkage disequilibrium might explain the correlated functional status among segregating V segments, but an unknown experimental factor could not be ruled out. A later analysis reported that several top co-occurrence clusters appeared linked to parvovirus B19, influenza, CMV and Epstein-Barr virus. Compared with equally common non-associated chains, HLA-associated TCR beta chains in a later analysis were more clonally expanded and had lower generation probabilities. Because HLA typing was unavailable for some donors at each locus, only the typed subset was used in association tests. The cohort was sequenced for TCR beta chains only, and without alpha or paired-chain data the features that could be detected were limited. The only immune exposure information available for the cohort was CMV serostatus. While some public TCRs were present in many individuals, most TCR sequences turned up only very rarely across donors. The study gave a list of 150 to 200 TCR beta chains associated with cytomegalovirus. A further reported finding was that TCR beta sequences accurately predicted the HLA-A and HLA-B alleles for most subjects in the first cohort. A later analysis found that most CMV-associated TCR beta chains appeared HLA-restricted, with HLA associations seemingly driven largely by CMV exposure. In vitro tests confirmed that a few of the cytomegalovirus-associated TCR beta chains recognize cytomegalovirus antigens. Assigning TCR associations to individual alleles was difficult when HLA alleles, especially DR and DQ, strongly co-occurred. At a false discovery rate of 0.05, a later analysis linked 15,000 to 20,000 TCR beta sequences to specific HLA alleles. A cluster of highly shared sequence variants was judged likely to represent a technical artifact of the sequencing pipeline. Some IMGT-functional V segments, including TRBV6-2 and TRBV6-3, could not be told apart with the 87-base-pair reads, so those segments were excluded. The authors suggested that the approach could potentially be extended to other disease states and immunological phenotypes. An earlier analysis of around 500 of the donors showed that most TCR beta V segments appeared in productive rearrangements either about 87% or about 30% of the time, which broadly matched IMGT annotations. In both the original and validation cohorts, the classifier was reported to diagnose cytomegalovirus status with high specificity and sensitivity.

Library preparation employed the immunoSEQ multiplex PCR assay. The multiplex PCR relied on a mix of 60 forward primers for TCR Vbeta segments and 13 reverse primers for TCR Jbeta segments. A multiplex PCR assay on genomic DNA amplified the CDR3 region of rearranged TCR beta genes. On the Illumina HiSeq System, the amplified TCR beta libraries were sequenced as 87-base-pair reads. The study's processing was this. In a later analysis, tens of millions of unique TCR beta chains were counted across the approximately 640 repertoires, and roughly 9.9 million of these chains were shared by at least two donors. Raw reads were error-corrected and collapsed into unique sequences with a nearest-neighbor algorithm that merged closely related sequences to remove PCR and sequencing errors. To assign V, D and J gene segments, CDR3 sequences were aligned to IMGT reference sequences. For a sequence to be retained, a match of at least six nucleotides was required to both a V gene segment and a J gene segment. Rearrangements were classified as productive when the CDR3 lacked stop codons and remained in frame with V and J, and all other rearrangements were classified as non-productive. Following IMGT convention, CDR3 was defined as the stretch from the second conserved V-encoded cysteine to the conserved J-encoded phenylalanine. Sequences without an unambiguous match to a single V gene segment were excluded from the earlier analysis of 500 to 700 of the donors. In an earlier analysis of a few hundred of the donors, V segments were called functional above 56.7% productive rearrangements and were called segregating when the between-donor standard deviation exceeded 5%. To diagnose cytomegalovirus status from the catalog of TCR beta chain sequences, a statistical classification framework was built. In a later analysis, V and J genes were assigned by comparing TCR nucleotide sequences against IMGT/GENE-DB human TR gene sequences. In a later analysis, CDR3 sequences and most-parsimonious VDJ recombination scenarios were assigned using the TCRdist pipeline. A later analysis defined each TCR beta chain by its CDR3 amino acid sequence plus V-gene family, and excluded reads lacking a unique V-gene family. To address suspected cross-contamination and a sequencing artifact, a later analysis removed approximately 600 highly shared, low-generation-probability nucleotide sequences. A later analysis calculated a clonal expansion index for each public chain from normalized within-repertoire ranks of inferred template counts. In a later analysis, generation probabilities were computed using a VDJ recombination model fitted to out-of-frame rearrangements, and the results were checked against IGoR. In a later analysis, TCR-TCR, TCR-HLA and TCR-CMV co-occurrence was scored with hypergeometric tests, and a repertoire-size bias correction was applied to TCR pairs. False discovery rates were estimated in a later analysis by permuting HLA or CMV assignments 20 times. In a later analysis, co-occurring TCRs were grouped using DBSCAN, with TCRdist sequence similarity added in when clustering inside HLA-allele-positive subsets. For co-occurrence clustering, repertoires with fewer than 30,000 or more than 120,000 public chains were excluded, along with about five repertoires with anomalous nucleotide sharing. TCRdb took over this immuneACCESS table, retaining in-frame rearrangements with V and J assigned. Such tables are incomplete; in checked studies, under half of the missing clones stem from an unresolved V gene, and the remainder is unexplained. V and J calls and clone size are as listed in that table; D and trimming were resolved from the DNA. This sample is represented by around 170,000 clones; roughly 80% of them were singletons. Clones ranked in the top ten supply more than 6% of the sample.

The cohort consisted of 650 to 850 healthy bone marrow donors. Cohort members were all nominally healthy when sampled, although unrecorded immune exposures were likely present. The donor was CMV seropositive and was included in the group of 270 or so seropositive cohort members. Every donor gave a peripheral blood sample, and the peripheral blood mononuclear cells from that sample were used for TCR beta sequencing. Genomic DNA was extracted from the blood cell samples with the Qiagen DNeasy Blood Extraction Kit. This clone was picked up a small number of times. Its antigen is unknown. Base qualities are missing; no much larger clone stands one base away. CDR3 length: 15 amino acids, cysteine to phenylalanine. The entry retains the CDR3 DNA only, 45 bases that are in frame from base 1. V drops 5 bases and J drops 1 base, leaving 15 bases in between. From a lookup of the germline V gene (reference sequence), CDR1 and CDR2 are SEHNR and FQNEAQ.

The TCR comes from a man aged 35 to 55 in good health and CMV-seropositive. The sequencing sample was made of PBMCs. The chain couples TRBV7-9 to TRBJ2-7; tentative D gene TRBD1, with 6 bases matching. The CDR3 protein is CASSPRSGASYEQYF. The DNA sequence reads TGTGCCAGCAGCCCACGATCAGGGGCGTCCTACGAGCAGTACTTC.